These T cell receptor beta chains were read from a single sample in a study of T cell responses to AZD1222 COVID-19 vaccine. The assay was immunoSEQ multiplex PCR, and TCRdb's table has in-frame clones only and misses some. Of approximately 67,000 clones listed, 86% are singletons. The sequenced sample was peripheral blood, obtained on day 0 of AZD1222 vaccination. These receptors originate from an adult in good health. Each CDR3 is given with its conserved first and last residue. Fields, in order: CDR3 DNA, CDR3 protein, D gene, V gene, J gene, clone size. The D gene is left open where the match is weak. Some rows mark clone size as missing; the rest say once, few, many or name a class of expanded clone.

TGTGCCAGCAGTTCCCCGGGACAGTATAATGAAAAACTGTTTTTT,CASSSPGQYNEKLFF,TRBD1,TRBV28,TRBJ1-4,once
TGTGCCACCAGCAGAGTGCCCGGCGGAGTTTATGGCTACACCTTC,CATSRVPGGVYGYTF,.,TRBV15,TRBJ1-2,.
TGTGCCAGTAGCTCCGTCGGGGGAGGGTCGAACACTGAAGCTTTCTTT,CASSSVGGGSNTEAFF,.,TRBV19,TRBJ1-1,.
TGTGCCAGCATCCCGGGTGACCGAACCGGGGAGCTGTTTTTT,CASIPGDRTGELFF,.,TRBV28,TRBJ2-2,once
TGTGCCAGCAGCGCCGGGACAGTGAACACCGGGGAGCTGTTTTTT,CASSAGTVNTGELFF,TRBD1,TRBV9,TRBJ2-2,.
TGTGCCAGCAGCCATGACAGGGTATCTTTGATTTCACCCCTCCACTTT,CASSHDRVSLISPLHF,TRBD1,TRBV7-6,TRBJ1-6,once
TGTGCCAGCAGCGTAGTGACTGGGCCTAATGAAAAACTGTTTTTT,CASSVVTGPNEKLFF,.,TRBV9,TRBJ1-4,.
TGCGCCAGCAGCCCCGGCGGGGCAGGTGAATCCTATGGCTACACCTTC,CASSPGGAGESYGYTF,.,TRBV5-1,TRBJ1-2,.
TGTGCCACCAGACGAAGTTTAGCCGACGATACGCAGTATTTT,CATRRSLADDTQYF,.,TRBV6-4,TRBJ2-3,.
TGTGCCAGCAGCTTGACGAACACTGAAGCTTTCTTT,CASSLTNTEAFF,.,TRBV5-5,TRBJ1-1,.
TGTGCCAGCAGCGTAGGACAGAACTATGGCTACACCTTC,CASSVGQNYGYTF,.,TRBV9,TRBJ1-2,few
TGTGCCACCAGTGACGGGGCTGAGGGCAATCAGCCCCAGCATTTT,CATSDGAEGNQPQHF,.,TRBV24-1,TRBJ1-5,.
TGTGCCAGCATCGACAGGGCCCACACCGGGGAGCTGTTTTTT,CASIDRAHTGELFF,TRBD1,TRBV6-5,TRBJ2-2,.
TGTGCCAGCAGTACAACGAGTTTCTACAATGAGCAGTTCTTC,CASSTTSFYNEQFF,.,TRBV7-9,TRBJ2-1,once
TGTGCCAGCAGTGAAAATTCGGAAGCTTTCTTT,CASSENSEAFF,.,TRBV6-1,TRBJ1-1,.
TGTGCCAGCAGACCGGGACCACTTCGGGAGCAGTACTTC,CASRPGPLREQYF,.,TRBV28,TRBJ2-7,.
TGTGCCAGCAGCCCAGGGGGGTACCCTGCATCAGATACGCAGTATTTT,CASSPGGYPASDTQYF,.,TRBV7-2,TRBJ2-3,.
TGCAGCGTTCCGGGCGGCAGCTCCTACAATGAGCAGTTCTTC,CSVPGGSSYNEQFF,.,TRBV29-1,TRBJ2-1,.
TGCGCCAGCAGCCGGGGGACAGGGGAGAACACCGGGGAGCTGTTTTTT,CASSRGTGENTGELFF,TRBD1,TRBV5-1,TRBJ2-2,.
TGCGCCAGCAGCCTCGGACTGAACACTGAAGCTTTCTTT,CASSLGLNTEAFF,.,TRBV4-3,TRBJ1-1,.
TGCGCCAGCAGCTTCGGGGGCAGCAATCAGCCCCAGCATTTT,CASSFGGSNQPQHF,.,TRBV5-1,TRBJ1-5,.
TGTGCCAGTAAAGCAGGGCAAGGTAACCAAGAGACCCAGTACTTC,CASKAGQGNQETQYF,.,TRBV19,TRBJ2-5,.
TGTGCCAGCAGCTTAACGGTAGGGGACAATGAGCAGTTCTTC,CASSLTVGDNEQFF,.,TRBV7-3,TRBJ2-1,.
TGCGCCAGCAGAGAGGCAGATACGCAGTATTTT,CASREADTQYF,.,TRBV4-1,TRBJ2-3,.
TGCGCCAGCAGCGTGGACAGCTTCCTCTATGGCTACACCTTC,CASSVDSFLYGYTF,.,TRBV5-1,TRBJ1-2,.
TGTGCCAGCAGCAACACAGGGGGCGCCGGTGAAGCTTTCTTT,CASSNTGGAGEAFF,TRBD1,TRBV3-1/TRBV3-2,TRBJ1-1,.
TGTGCCAGCAGCTTAGTAGTCGGGTTAGCGGCAACTAATGAAAAACTGTTTTTT,CASSLVVGLAATNEKLFF,.,TRBV7-2,TRBJ1-4,.
TGTGCCAGCAGCTCCGGGACACGGAATTCACCCCTCCACTTT,CASSSGTRNSPLHF,.,TRBV7-3,TRBJ1-6,.
TGTGCCAGCAGCCTGGGGAAGAATTCACCCCTCCACTTT,CASSLGKNSPLHF,.,TRBV12-3/TRBV12-4,TRBJ1-6,few
TGCAGCGTCGGACAGGCAATGAACACTGAAGCTTTCTTT,CSVGQAMNTEAFF,TRBD1,TRBV29-1,TRBJ1-1,.
TGTGCCAGCAGGATGGCAGGGAGTCATGAGCAGTTCTTC,CASRMAGSHEQFF,.,TRBV27,TRBJ2-1,.
TGTGCCAGTAGTATTGAGAGCGGGAGTATTTACGAGCAGTACTTC,CASSIESGSIYEQYF,TRBD2,TRBV19,TRBJ2-7,.
TGTGCCATCAGTGATGGTAACGGGGACACTGAAGCTTTCTTT,CAISDGNGDTEAFF,.,TRBV10-3,TRBJ1-1,.
TGTGCCTGGAGTACGGCTTCCTCTGGAAACACCATATATTTT,CAWSTASSGNTIYF,.,TRBV30,TRBJ1-3,.
TGTGCCAGCAGACCAAGCGGGAGAGGGTGGAATGAGCAGTTCTTC,CASRPSGRGWNEQFF,TRBD2,TRBV7-8,TRBJ2-1,.
TGTGCCAGCAGTTTGGCGGGGGGGGCGAGCAATCAGCCCCAGCATTTT,CASSLAGGASNQPQHF,.,TRBV6-5,TRBJ1-5,.
TGTGCCAGCAGCTTACGACAGGGGAGTAGGAACACTGAAGCTTTCTTT,CASSLRQGSRNTEAFF,TRBD1,TRBV11-3,TRBJ1-1,.
TGTGCCAGCAGTTCGCTCACTGGACAGGGATGGACCTATGGCTACACCTTC,CASSSLTGQGWTYGYTF,TRBD1,TRBV28,TRBJ1-2,.
TGCGCCAGCAGCTTGGATTCCGGGAACTATGGCTACACCTTC,CASSLDSGNYGYTF,.,TRBV5-1,TRBJ1-2,.
TGTGCCAGCAGCTTGGACAGCTCCTACGAGCAGTACTTC,CASSLDSSYEQYF,.,TRBV7-6,TRBJ2-7,.
TGTGCCAGCAGCTTAATAGGATCCCCGACCAATGAGCAGTTCTTC,CASSLIGSPTNEQFF,.,TRBV7-3,TRBJ2-1,.
TGTGCCAGCAGCTTAACAGGTCACGAGCAGTACTTC,CASSLTGHEQYF,.,TRBV7-2,TRBJ2-7,.
TGTGCCACCAGTTCAAGTACCTACGAGCAGTACTTC,CATSSSTYEQYF,.,TRBV24-1,TRBJ2-7,.
TGTGCCAGCAGTCGGGGACAGGACTTTGAAAAACTGTTTTTT,CASSRGQDFEKLFF,TRBD1,TRBV27,TRBJ1-4,.
TGCAGCGTCGGACAGGGTCTCTATGGCTACACCTTC,CSVGQGLYGYTF,TRBD1,TRBV29-1,TRBJ1-2,.
TGTGCCAGCAGCCCAACCGACGGGAACACCGGGGAGCTGTTTTTT,CASSPTDGNTGELFF,.,TRBV7-3,TRBJ2-2,.
TGTGCCAGCAGCTTGGTTGCGATGAACACTGAAGCTTTCTTT,CASSLVAMNTEAFF,.,TRBV7-2,TRBJ1-1,.
TGTGCCAGCAGCCTCGAGCTCATCTCCTACAATGAGCAGTTCTTC,CASSLELISYNEQFF,.,TRBV3-1/TRBV3-2,TRBJ2-1,once
TGTGCCAGCAAACAGGGACAAACTAGCAATCAGCCCCAGCATTTT,CASKQGQTSNQPQHF,.,TRBV6-5,TRBJ1-5,.
TGTGCCATCAGTGGGAGGGTTGGGCAGTTCTTC,CAISGRVGQFF,.,TRBV10-3,TRBJ2-1,.
TGCGCCAGCAGATGGGACGGGTTAATGAACACTGAAGCTTTCTTT,CASRWDGLMNTEAFF,.,TRBV5-1,TRBJ1-1,.
TGTGCCAGCAGGATGGCGGGTCAACGGCCCCAGCATTTT,CASRMAGQRPQHF,.,TRBV6-6,TRBJ1-5,.
TGTGCCAGCAGTTTAATGGGACAGGAGACCAATCAGCCCCAGCATTTT,CASSLMGQETNQPQHF,TRBD1,TRBV28,TRBJ1-5,.